This T cell receptor beta chain was found in a study of T cells in localized non-small cell lung cancer (dated by TCRdb to about 2020). For the wider study: The study analyzed T cell repertoires of 236 early-stage NSCLC patients, comparing tumors and uninvolved tumor-adjacent lungs. The cohort was made up of 200 to 250 treatment-naive NSCLC patients whose localized lung tumors had been resected. Of the NSCLC patients, around 130 were male and 85 to 110 were female, and the mean age was around 66 years. The study at large found these results: Longer overall survival was associated with higher T cell density in blood, whereas shorter survival was associated with higher clonality in adjacent lung. Multi-region tumor sequencing was not performed, so intratumor heterogeneity could not be excluded. Uninvolved tumor-adjacent lung showed the highest T cell clonality, higher than tumor, which suggests more focused antigenic responses in the adjacent lung. Because the study design was exploratory, TCR variables were selected using unadjusted p-values without false-discovery rate correction. Of the top 100 tumor clones, a median of roughly 56 were detected in paired uninvolved adjacent lung; under 35 were also among that lung's top 100.

The immunoSEQ Assay was used to sequence TCR beta CDR3 regions from DNA. As for the original processing: T cell density was computed as TCR beta template counts normalized to usable DNA estimated by amplifying housekeeping genes. Richness was estimated using the preseqR package, with extrapolation to 400,000 templates for PBMC samples and to 120,000 templates for tissue samples. Clonality was defined by subtracting Pielou's evenness from one. Tissue-enriched TCRs were identified through differential abundance testing performed on productive amino-acid clonotypes, with a minimum total count of 5 and an alpha of 0.1. The Jaccard Index and the Morisita Overlap Index were used to quantify repertoire overlap between compartments. GLIPH grouped TCR beta CDR3s together with public tetramer-defined viral CDR3s, and a viral motif had to include at least three viral sequences and show V-gene enrichment. The immuneACCESS repertoire file appears here via TCRdb, limited to in-frame rearrangements. These files lack a portion of the clones; in checked studies, under half of the deficit traces to unresolved V genes, and the cause of the others is not known. The DNA gave D and trimming, while V, J and clone size come from that table. The sample records more than 50,000 clones, around 86% of which are singletons. Together, the top ten hold 20% of the sample.

This clone was detected only once. The antigen this receptor binds is unknown. No much larger clonotype is one base removed from it; base qualities were not supplied. At diagnosis, tumor, uninvolved tumor-adjacent lung and peripheral blood were collected and then preserved as a mix of FFPE and fresh-frozen material. For TCR repertoire profiling, the blood samples were analyzed as peripheral blood mononuclear cells. The sequence was collected from a female donor older than 55 with stage II squamous cell lung carcinoma. The source was peripheral blood, collected before any cancer treatment.

The CDR3 here reads CASRAGTANTEAFF. The nucleotide sequence reads as follows: TGTGCCAGCAGAGCGGGGACGGCGAACACTGAAGCTTTCTTT. The sequence is built from TRBV6-5 and TRBJ1-1; a tentative D match to TRBD1 spans 5 bases. The germline V gene gives CDR1 as MNHEY and CDR2 as SVGAGI. Reading from cysteine to phenylalanine, the CDR3 counts 14 amino acids. Only CDR3 DNA is held: 42 bases, read in frame from base 1. Trimming at the junction amounts to 6 bases on V and 1 base on J, and the germline ends lie 12 bases apart.